This T cell receptor (beta chain) was captured in a study of cytomegalovirus exposure and HLA in healthy donors. The PCR used 60 Vbeta and 13 Jbeta primers. The method was immunoSEQ multiplex PCR; TCRdb's version includes in-frame clones alone and lacks a portion of them. The sample consists of some 130,000 clones, roughly three quarters of them appearing once. Study conclusions and caveats: Under in vitro conditions, three CMV-associated chains were confirmed as specific for CMV antigens. Later work found most CMV-associated TCR beta chains apparently HLA-restricted. Researchers catalogued some 160 TCR beta chains as cytomegalovirus-associated. As was reported, the classifier diagnosed cytomegalovirus status with high specificity and sensitivity.

Of note for this clone: The antigen is undetermined.

CDR1 and CDR2 (germline): SGHTA, FQGNSA. The V gene end was trimmed by 4 bases and the J gene end by 1 base; junction bases not matched to a gene: 6. This CDR3 spans 16 amino acids. The sequence was collected from a man between 18 and 29 years old in good health and CMV-seronegative. This rearrangement joins TRBV7-2 to TRBJ2-5; 10 bases match TRBD1. The sample was PBMCs. The CDR3 reads CASSWARDRGQETQYF. The CDR3 nucleotides read TGTGCCAGCAGCTGGGCCCGGGACAGGGGCCAAGAGACCCAGTACTTC.